The 27 T cell receptor beta chains below were found in one sample sequenced in a study of neurological immune-mediated disorders. TCRdb called the 5' RACE reads again in MiXCR, with one record for every CDR3 protein. The sample has around 50,000 distinct CDR3 sequences, around 3.4% seen once. Sequencing was done on a sample of PBMCs. All receptors come from a woman aged 30 to 39 with multiple sclerosis.

This clonotype was detected many times. The chain joins TRBV24-1 to TRBJ2-5; 10 bases are shared with TRBD1. Germline V lookup: CDR1 KGHDR, CDR2 SFDVKD. The CDR3 covers 15 residues. The V gene end was trimmed by 5 bases and the J gene end by 4 bases; junction bases not matched to a gene: 6. CDR3 nucleotides: TGTGCCACCAGTGCCGGGGGACAGGGGAGAGAGACCCAGTACTTC. This gives the protein CATSAGGQGRETQYF.

This clonotype was seen ten or more times. The chain joins TRBV24-1 to TRBJ2-3; 13 bases line up with TRBD2. J was trimmed by 4 bases and V by 3 bases; bases with no gene match: 6. This CDR3 region has 17 residues. Germline-derived CDR1 and CDR2 are KGHDR and SFDVKD. CDR3 sequence reads: CATSDRTSGRIPDTQYF. The CDR3 nucleotides are TGTGCCACCAGTGATCGGACTAGCGGGAGAATCCCAGATACGCAGTATTTT.

This clonotype was seen more than once but under ten times. The genes are TRBV7-8 and TRBJ2-7, with 7 bases lining up with TRBD2. Trimming took 3 bases from V and 7 from J; bases not matched to a gene: 9. This CDR3 comprises 14 residues. Germline V CDR1 and CDR2: SGHVS, FQNEAQ. The CDR3 bases are TGTGCCAGCAGCTTTGGCGGGAGTTCCCAAGAGCAGTACTTC. Its translation: CASSFGGSSQEQYF.

This clonotype was seen repeatedly, ten times or more. V gene TRBV4-3 combines with J gene TRBJ2-7; 9 positions agree with TRBD2. The CDR3 has 16 amino acids. The trim removed 1 base at V and 5 bases at J, leaving 9 bases unmatched. Germline loops: CDR1 LGHNA, CDR2 YSLEER. The CDR3 region has the DNA TGCGCCAGCAGCCAAGGTCGCGAGAGCGGGAGGAACGAGCAGTACTTC. Its translation is CASSQGRESGRNEQYF.

This clonotype occurred a few times. The chain has TRBV12-3 or TRBV12-4 and TRBJ1-5; no firm D call. This CDR3 is built from 14 residues. V was clipped by 6 bases and J by 1 base, with 10 bases between them. As DNA, the CDR3 is TGTGCCAGCAGCATTGGGTCGAGCAATCAGCCCCAGCATTTT. This translates into CASSIGSSNQPQHF.

This clonotype was observed many times. V usage is TRBV5-6 and J usage is TRBJ1-2; no reliable D call. V lost 4 bases and J 10 bases, leaving 14 bases between the germline ends. Germline lookup yields CDR1 SGHDT and CDR2 YYEEEE. The CDR3 length is 12 residues. The CDR3 nucleotides read TGTGCCAGCAGCGCTCAGGACGGTTTCTACACCTTC. Residues: CASSAQDGFYTF.

By its share, this clonotype is medium-sized. A clone one base away is much larger, so this may be a read error. The chain employs TRBV25-1 and TRBJ1-1; perhaps TRBD1 as D (5 bases). The germline V gene has CDR1 MGHDK and CDR2 SYGVNS. V was trimmed by 4 bases and J by 9 bases, leaving 18 bases between them. The CDR3 extends over 14 amino acids. This CDR3 is CASSAGKGHAKAFF. The CDR3 region has the DNA TGTGCCAGCAGTGCCGGAAAGGGGCATGCTAAAGCTTTCTTT. The full variable domain, with the rest looked up from reference TRBV25-1 and TRBJ1-1, is EADIYQTPRYLVIGTGKKITLECSQTMGHDKMYWYQQDPGMELHLIHYSYGVNSTEKGDLSSESTVSRIRTEHFPLTLESARPSHTSQYLCASSAGKGHAKAFFGQGTRLTVV.

This clonotype was found many times. The V call is TRBV12-5, the J call TRBJ1-1; no clear D gene. This CDR3 is 12 amino acids long. Looked up from germline, CDR1 is LGHNT and CDR2 is FRNRAP. The V and J ends lost 4 bases and 8 bases respectively, with 11 bases between them. The CDR3 DNA reads as TGTGCTAGTGGTTCCCCATTTATCGAAGCTTTCTTT. As protein: CASGSPFIEAFF.

There are many counts of this clonotype. V gene TRBV6-5 combines with J gene TRBJ1-4, with 8 bases aligning to TRBD1. Germline loops: CDR1 MNHEY, CDR2 SVGAGI. The V gene end was trimmed by 6 bases and the J gene end by 2 bases; junction bases not matched to a gene: 2. This CDR3 contains 14 residues. The DNA of the CDR3 is TGTGCCAGCAGGACAGGGGCGACTAATGAAAAACTGTTTTTT. Protein sequence: CASRTGATNEKLFF.

This clonotype was detected many times. This chain links TRBV11-2 with TRBJ1-1; possibly TRBD1 for D (6 bases). Looked up from germline, CDR1 is SGHAT and CDR2 is FQNNGV. This CDR3 contains 15 residues. Between the trimmed V and J ends, which lost 4 bases and 1 base, there was a span of 13 bases. CDR3 coding DNA: TGTGCCAGCAGCTCTCGGACAGCATCGAACACTGAAGCTTTCTTT. This encodes CASSSRTASNTEAFF.

There are many counts of this clonotype. This chain links TRBV2 with TRBJ1-4, with D hard to call. The CDR3 runs 12 residues. The germline gives CDR1 SNHLY, CDR2 FYNNEI. Trimming took 3 bases from V and 10 from J, leaving 9 bases between them. CDR3 residues: CASSEREPKLFF. CDR3 bases: TGTGCCAGCAGTGAGCGGGAACCAAAACTGTTTTTT.

This clonotype has ten or more counts. The chain employs TRBV9 and TRBJ2-2; 9 bases map to TRBD2. J gave up 6 bases and V 0 bases, and 18 bases lay outside the gene matches. This CDR3 is 20 amino acids long. The V gene's germline CDR1 is SGDLS and CDR2 YYNGEE. The CDR3, as DNA: TGTGCCAGCAGCGTAGCTTTAGGAGGGTCTAGCGGGAAGATCTCCGGGGAGCTGTTTTTT. The encoded protein is CASSVALGGSSGKISGELFF.

This clonotype was observed at least ten times. The chain recombines TRBV15 with TRBJ2-1, with 9 positions matching TRBD2. The CDR3 runs 14 residues. J was trimmed by 4 bases and V by 9 bases; bases with no gene match: 7. The germline CDR1 and CDR2 sequences are LNHNV and YYDKDF (reference sequence). Here the CDR3 reads CATNGLATYNEQFF. The CDR3 DNA reads TGTGCCACAAACGGACTAGCGACGTACAATGAGCAGTTCTTC.

This clonotype was found many times. The V and J genes are TRBV20-1 and TRBJ2-7, with D uncertain. The V and J ends lost 6 bases and 6 bases respectively, with 24 bases between them. The CDR3 spans 15 residues. Germline V CDR1 and CDR2: DFQATT, SNEGSKA (reference sequence). DNA of the CDR3: TGCAGTGCCCCGAGCCAGGTAGGGTCGGCGGCCGAGCAGTACTTC. This encodes CSAPSQVGSAAEQYF.

This clonotype was picked up many times. The chain employs TRBV5-1 and TRBJ1-3; D unresolved. Per germline, CDR1 SGHRS and CDR2 YFSETQ. This CDR3 comprises 15 residues. V was trimmed by 4 bases and J by 0 bases, leaving 11 bases between them. The CDR3 reads CASSPDGSSGNTIYF. The CDR3 DNA reads TGCGCCAGCAGCCCGGACGGTAGCTCTGGAAACACCATATATTTT.

This clonotype appeared many times. The chain employs TRBV10-3 and TRBJ2-2; 7 bases are shared with TRBD1. Germline-derived CDR1 and CDR2 are ENHRY and SYGVKD. After removal of 7 bases from V and 1 base from J, the junction contained 9 bases not matched to a gene. The CDR3 runs to 16 residues. The CDR3 reads CAITGETGVNTGELFF. The CDR3 bases are TGTGCCATCACTGGAGAAACAGGGGTGAACACCGGGGAGCTGTTTTTT.

This clonotype was counted at least ten times. The chain carries TRBV20-1 and TRBJ1-3, with D hard to call. From germline, CDR1 is DFQATT and CDR2 SNEGSKA (reference sequence). CDR3 length: 13 amino acids. Trimming pared 4 bases from V and 4 bases from J, leaving 11 bases between. The CDR3 here is CSATHSDGNTIYF. The CDR3 DNA is TGCAGTGCTACCCATTCGGACGGAAACACCATATATTTT.

A word on this clonotype: The junction and the germline gene differ at one end; a read error may be behind it. This chain's CDR3 is CSVSTGSDGQPQNF. Written as DNA, the CDR3 is TGCAGCGTTTCGACAGGGAGTGACGGTCAGCCCCAGAATTTT. The chain combines TRBV29-1 with TRBJ1-5; 7 nucleotides line up with TRBD1. The germline V gene has CDR1 SQVTM and CDR2 ANQGSEA. The CDR3 is made up of 14 amino acids.

This clonotype has at least ten counts. The chain is built from TRBV4-2 and TRBJ1-4; no clear D. V was cut by 0 bases and J by 5 bases, with 16 bases left in between. The CDR3 runs to 17 residues. CDR1 LGHNA and CDR2 YNFKEQ come from the germline V gene. As DNA, the CDR3 is TGTGCCAGCAGCCAAGAGAAGGGAAGGGATACCAATGAAAAACTGTTTTTT. This translates into CASSQEKGRDTNEKLFF.

The table lists this clonotype with many counts. The rearrangement joins TRBV11-2 to TRBJ2-5; possibly TRBD1 or TRBD2 for D (5 bases each). Germline loops: CDR1 SGHAT, CDR2 FQNNGV. Trimming took off 3 bases at V and 2 bases at J, with 10 bases between the two ends. The CDR3 length is 14 residues. CDR3 in DNA: TGTGCCAGCAGCTTTGGGGGTACTCAAGAGACCCAGTACTTC. The encoded protein is CASSFGGTQETQYF.

This clonotype was observed at least ten times. J is TRBJ2-3 and V is TRBV18, with 7 nucleotides matching TRBD2. The CDR3 has 15 residues. CDR1 and CDR2 from the germline V gene are KGHSH and LQKENI. The trim removed 3 bases at V and 0 bases at J, leaving 3 bases unmatched. This chain's CDR3 is CASSPERGSTDTQYF. The CDR3 DNA reads TGTGCCAGCTCACCGGAGCGGGGTAGCACAGATACGCAGTATTTT.

This clonotype was seen many times. The rearrangement links TRBV7-2 to TRBJ2-5; D is unresolved. This CDR3 spans 13 amino acids. Trimming stripped 3 bases from V and 1 base from J, with 6 bases between. Germline CDR1 SGHTA, CDR2 FQGNSA. CDR3 amino acids: CASSLLTQETQYF. CDR3 nucleotide sequence: TGTGCCAGCAGCTTGCTAACCCAAGAGACCCAGTACTTC.

The chain joins TRBV6-2 or TRBV6-3 to TRBJ2-5; either TRBD1 or TRBD2 may fit D (5 bases each). Trimming shortened V by 8 bases and J by 1 base, and 11 bases separated the two germline ends. The germline CDR1 and CDR2 sequences are MNHEY and SVGEGT. The CDR3 spans 13 residues. The CDR3 DNA reads TGTGCCAGCTCGGGACGGACCCAAGAGACCCAGTACTTC. This gives the protein CASSGRTQETQYF.

Ten or more counts support this clonotype. The chain has TRBV7-8 and TRBJ2-5; 8 positions match TRBD2. Germline V CDR1 and CDR2: SGHVS, FQNEAQ. V shed 2 bases and J 0 bases; nucleotides not matched to a gene: 11. The CDR3 covers 18 residues. The CDR3 DNA sequence: TGTGCCAGCAGCTTAAGGGATTGGCGGGGGGCTTACCAAGAGACCCAGTACTTC. It codes for CASSLRDWRGAYQETQYF.

This clonotype was found many times. The rearrangement links TRBV20-1 to TRBJ1-3; perhaps TRBD1 as D (6 bases). The germline V and J ends were trimmed by 6 bases and 4 bases, with 19 bases remaining between them. This CDR3 is 15 amino acids long. Germline CDR1 reads DFQATT; CDR2 reads SNEGSKA (reference sequence). The CDR3 DNA sequence: TGCAGTGCCGCCGACAGGACACCGCCAGGAAACACCATATATTTT. Protein product: CSAADRTPPGNTIYF.

This clonotype was detected ten times or more. The rearrangement links TRBV29-1 to TRBJ2-7; TRBD1 matches at 7 bases. V lost 4 bases, J lost 6 bases, and 6 bases stayed unmatched. The germline V gene encodes CDR1 SQVTM and CDR2 ANQGSEA. This CDR3 is built from 12 residues. The CDR3 coding sequence is TGCAGCGTTGTTTGGGACAGCATCGAGCAGTACTTC. This gives the protein CSVVWDSIEQYF.

This clonotype was counted many times. The chain recombines TRBV29-1 with TRBJ2-2; D gene ambiguous. CDR3 length equals 13 residues. Trimming stripped 2 bases from V and 0 bases from J, with 4 bases between. Germline V CDR1 and CDR2: SQVTM, ANQGSEA. Here the CDR3 reads CSVERPNTGELFF. The CDR3 DNA sequence: TGCAGCGTTGAAAGACCGAACACCGGGGAGCTGTTTTTT.